Listed here are 15 T cell receptor beta chains from one sample, sequenced in a study of T cell repertoires in cytomegalovirus infection (dated 2019 in TCRdb). The meaning of the sample's treatment or condition label: in vitro stimulation with specific CMV peptide epitopes to enrich CMV-specific T cells. These receptors are not linked to any known antigen. The instrument given in TCRdb is Illumina HiSeq 1500. The public reads were reanalyzed by TCRdb: fastp trimming at Q25, MiXCR alignment, in-frame beta chains only. Rows matching on CDR3 protein sequence are summarized as one entry with the most common DNA and genes. Counted in this sample were around 800,000 distinct CDR3 sequences; approximately 30% of them appeared once. The leading ten clones occupy around 12% of the sample. This sample comprised cultured CD8+ T cells from PBMCs, obtained from culture after CMV antigen stimulation. Every receptor here comes from a human donor in good health (CMV status not recorded). Some clones in this sample may be carry-over from other donors' samples.

This clonotype occurred a few times. V usage is TRBV5-5 and J usage is TRBJ2-7; no clear D gene. CDR1 and CDR2 (germline): SGHKS, YYEKEE (reference sequence). This CDR3 contains 14 residues. Trimming took off 2 bases at V and 3 bases at J, with 12 bases between the two ends. The CDR3: CASSLMDENYEQYF. The CDR3 coding sequence is TGTGCCAGCAGCTTAATGGACGAAAACTACGAGCAGTACTTC.

Comments on this clonotype: This may be a read error: a much more frequent sequence differs by one nucleotide. The CDR3 spells CASSLRTTRPYEQYF. In DNA form, the CDR3 reads TGTGCCAGCAGCTTAAGAACGACCAGGCCCTACGAGCAGTACTTC. The chain has TRBV7-2 and TRBJ2-7, with D hard to call. The CDR3 contains 15 residues. Trimming removed 2 bases at V and 2 bases at J, with 13 bases between. CDR1 is SGHTA and CDR2 is FQGNSA in the germline V gene.

The chain recombines TRBV4-1 with TRBJ2-1; the D is unclear. The V gene lost 4 bases and the J gene lost 7 bases, with 8 bases spanning the gap. The germline gives CDR1 MGHRA, CDR2 YSYEKL. The CDR3 loop spans 12 amino acids. The CDR3 bases are TGCGCCAGCAGCCGGGGATGGAATGAGCAGTTCTTC. Translation: CASSRGWNEQFF.

The gene calls are TRBV7-6 and TRBJ1-2, with a weak D call TRBD1 (5 bases). The CDR3 runs to 14 residues. Germline values: CDR1 SGHVS, CDR2 FNYEAQ. V lost 5 bases, J lost 4 bases, and 14 bases lay in between. In DNA form, the CDR3 reads TGTGCCAGCAGCGGTGGGGGGACCTCCTATGGCTACACCTTC. As protein: CASSGGGTSYGYTF.

The chain recombines TRBV7-9 with TRBJ1-1, with a tentative D call TRBD1 (6 bases). CDR1 and CDR2 from the germline V gene are SEHNR and FQNEAQ (reference sequence). The CDR3 has 15 amino acids. The V end was cut by 4 bases, the J end by 2 bases, with 14 bases between. CDR3 region: CASSYPQGINTEAFF. The CDR3 DNA follows: TGTGCCAGCAGCTACCCACAGGGAATAAACACTGAAGCTTTCTTT.

The sample holds a few counts of this clonotype. The V and J genes are TRBV27 and TRBJ1-5; unclear D gene. V was pared by 5 bases and J by 0 bases, with 14 bases between. Germline V lookup: CDR1 MNHEY, CDR2 SMNVEV (reference sequence). The CDR3 runs to 16 residues. The CDR3 here is CASSPGVAYSNQPQHF. CDR3 DNA: TGTGCCAGCAGTCCTGGGGTAGCTTATAGCAATCAGCCCCAGCATTTT.

This clonotype was detected a few times. The V call is TRBV4-3, the J call TRBJ2-1, with 9 bases aligning to TRBD2. CDR3 length: 20 residues. Germline V lookup: CDR1 LGHNA, CDR2 YSLEER. Losses at the gene ends were 0 bases for V and 0 bases for J; bases not matched to a gene: 12. The CDR3 DNA sequence: TGCGCCAGCAGCCAAGAATGGAGGGCGGGGGGGTGGAGCTCCTACAATGAGCAGTTCTTC. Translated, it gives CASSQEWRAGGWSSYNEQFF.

This clonotype has at least ten counts. V and J are TRBV7-6 and TRBJ2-1; weak D call: TRBD1 (6 bases). The CDR3 is 14 amino acids. The germline V and J ends were trimmed by 2 bases and 4 bases, with 9 bases remaining between them. CDR1 is SGHVS and CDR2 is FNYEAQ in the germline V gene. The CDR3 sequence: CASSLLGAYNEQFF. The DNA for the CDR3 is TGTGCCAGCAGCTTACTGGGGGCGTACAATGAGCAGTTCTTC.

V is TRBV2 and J is TRBJ2-5, with 11 positions matching TRBD2. V lost 7 bases, J lost 1 base, and 5 bases stayed unmatched. Per germline, CDR1 SNHLY and CDR2 FYNNEI. This CDR3 has 15 amino acids. The CDR3 DNA reads as TGTGCCAGCAAGACTAGCGGGGCCCTCCAAGAGACCCAGTACTTC. This codes for CASKTSGALQETQYF.

Note on this clonotype: A much larger clone lies one base from this, so it may be a read error. This rearrangement joins TRBV6-5 to TRBJ1-2, with D perhaps matching TRBD1 (6 bases). The CDR3 covers 16 residues. The V end lost 0 bases, the J end lost 6 bases, and 17 bases lay between the germline ends. Germline CDR1 and CDR2: MNHEY and SVGAGI. In DNA form, the CDR3 reads TGTGCCAGCAGTTACTCCGGGGGCCTACTTACCCATGGCTACACCTTC. This codes for CASSYSGGLLTHGYTF.

In this sample, this clonotype turned up a few times. The chain combines TRBV6-1 with TRBJ1-6; TRBD1 matches at 8 bases. The CDR3 runs 15 residues. With 0 bases clipped from V and 9 bases from J, the junction kept 4 bases outside the gene matches. Germline CDR1 reads MNHNS; CDR2 reads SASEGT. The CDR3 DNA reads as TGTGCCAGCAGTGAAGCTGAGACAGGGGTTTCACCCCTCCACTTT. Translation: CASSEAETGVSPLHF.

Only a few counts were recorded for this clonotype. This sequence joins TRBV20-1 and TRBJ2-7, with unresolved D. CDR1 is DFQATT, CDR2 SNEGSKA, per germline (reference sequence). Trimming pared 2 bases from V and 0 bases from J, leaving 8 bases between. The CDR3 runs 13 residues. The CDR3 DNA sequence: TGCAGTGCTAGACCCCTGAGCTCCTACGAGCAGTACTTC. Translating it yields CSARPLSSYEQYF.

The chain uses TRBV12-3 or TRBV12-4 and TRBJ2-7; unclear D gene. The CDR3 consists of 12 residues. V was trimmed by 5 bases and J by 2 bases, leaving 7 bases between them. The CDR3, as DNA: TGTGCCAGCAGTATTGCTACCTACGAGCAGTACTTC. It encodes CASSIATYEQYF.

The chain joins TRBV11-3 to TRBJ2-2, with 8 bases identical to TRBD2. J lost 1 base, V lost 5 bases, and 9 bases had no gene match. Germline assignment: CDR1 SGHNT and CDR2 YENEEA. CDR3 length: 17 residues. The CDR3 DNA sequence: TGTGCCAGCAGCCCCAGGCGGGGGGCAGTGAACACCGGGGAGCTGTTTTTT. Its translation: CASSPRRGAVNTGELFF.

This clonotype was seen at least ten times. V is TRBV7-6 and J is TRBJ2-5; 8 bases line up with TRBD2. The CDR3 sequence is 17 residues long. Germline CDR1 is SGHVS and CDR2 is FNYEAQ. V was pared by 2 bases and J by 4 bases, with 12 bases of the junction left unmatched. The CDR3: CASSLRSGRGARETQYF. In DNA form, the CDR3 reads TGTGCCAGCAGCTTAAGGTCTGGGCGGGGGGCCAGAGAGACCCAGTACTTC.